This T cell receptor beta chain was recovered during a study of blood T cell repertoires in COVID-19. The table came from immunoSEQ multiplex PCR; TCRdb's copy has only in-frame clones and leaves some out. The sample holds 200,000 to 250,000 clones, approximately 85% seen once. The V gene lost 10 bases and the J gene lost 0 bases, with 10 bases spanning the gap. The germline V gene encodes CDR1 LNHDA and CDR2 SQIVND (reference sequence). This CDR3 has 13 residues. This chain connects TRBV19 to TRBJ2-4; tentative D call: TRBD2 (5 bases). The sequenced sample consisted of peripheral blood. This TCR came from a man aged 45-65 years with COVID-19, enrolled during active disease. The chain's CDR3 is CATGELAKNIQYF. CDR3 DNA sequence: TGTGCCACCGGGGAACTAGCCAAAAACATTCAGTACTTC.